A selection of T cell receptor beta chains follows, all from one sample in a study of blood T cell repertoires in COVID-19. Assay used: immunoSEQ multiplex PCR; TCRdb lists only in-frame clones, some missing. The data contain approximately 54,000 clones, more than 80% of them singletons. Material for sequencing was peripheral blood. These receptors were obtained from a woman in her sixties with acute or convalescent COVID-19. CDR3s include the opening cysteine and the closing phenylalanine or tryptophan. Clone size is given for some rows only: seen once, a few or many times, or a class if the clone is expanded.

cdr3_aa | j_call | clone_size | v_call | cdr3_length
CASKNRGVSQETQYF | TRBJ2-5 | . | TRBV6-5 | 15
CASSPGTGVREQFF | TRBJ2-1 | once | TRBV5-1 | 14
CASSLGGGGNQPQHF | TRBJ1-5 | . | TRBV27 | 15
CASSLSSGGNYEQYF | TRBJ2-7 | few | TRBV5-4 | 15
CASSTTGTGDSPLHF | TRBJ1-6 | . | TRBV7-9 | 15
CASSLRAGRMSTNEKLFF | TRBJ1-4 | . | TRBV28 | 18
CASSLDRGLESNQPQHF | TRBJ1-5 | . | TRBV7-7 | 17
CATRRELTDTQYF | TRBJ2-3 | . | TRBV6-5 | 13
CASSRGSGFYNEQFF | TRBJ2-1 | . | TRBV7-8 | 15
CASTLGGAGFETQYF | TRBJ2-5 | . | TRBV5-8 | 15
CASSPNQSGNEQYF | TRBJ2-7 | . | TRBV18 | 14
CAWAGRMNTEAFF | TRBJ1-1 | few | TRBV30 | 13
CATSRDTGNQPQHF | TRBJ1-5 | few | TRBV15 | 14
CASRARAGGGGYTF | TRBJ1-2 | . | TRBV3-1/TRBV3-2 | 14
CASSKASPRGELFF | TRBJ2-2 | . | TRBV21-1 | 14
CASSMYQGGNEQFF | TRBJ2-1 | . | TRBV19 | 14
CASSQSGISSNYGYTF | TRBJ1-2 | . | TRBV3-1/TRBV3-2 | 16
CATSDLKQGGTDTQYF | TRBJ2-3 | . | TRBV24-1 | 16
CASSPGLAGGLEFF | TRBJ2-1 | . | TRBV5-5 | 14
CASSSTIHYGYTF | TRBJ1-2 | . | TRBV5-1 | 13
CASSLGGFQETQYF | TRBJ2-5 | . | TRBV5-8 | 14
CASSVDPTGPSSLHF | TRBJ1-6 | . | TRBV9 | 15
CASSIPSGANVLIF | TRBJ2-6 | once | TRBV19 | 14
CASSAVGGTSNQPQHF | TRBJ1-5 | . | TRBV19 | 16
CASSKPRTSGSSYEQYF | TRBJ2-7 | . | TRBV21-1 | 17
CASSSQETQYF | TRBJ2-5 | . | TRBV7-9 | 11
CASSFTSSYEQYF | TRBJ2-7 | few | TRBV5-1 | 13
CASSQSPLGMETQYF | TRBJ2-5 | . | TRBV4-1 | 15
CASRKTGEAFF | TRBJ1-1 | . | TRBV6-5 | 11
CASSFSYSGRWTDTQYF | TRBJ2-3 | . | TRBV27 | 17
CASSVGGTGIYGYTF | TRBJ1-2 | . | TRBV28 | 15
CASSYSRQGGVEQFF | TRBJ2-1 | . | TRBV6-6 | 15
CASSIAGKYNQPQHF | TRBJ1-5 | . | TRBV19 | 15
CASSPGLAVGLETQYF | TRBJ2-5 | . | TRBV5-6 | 16
CAWSVPGPGAREAFF | TRBJ1-1 | . | TRBV30 | 15
CASTLGQERNQPQHF | TRBJ1-5 | . | TRBV19 | 15
CASSWDSKARELFF | TRBJ2-2 | . | TRBV6-5 | 14
CASSSTGNQPQHF | TRBJ1-5 | . | TRBV6-5 | 13
CASSEERVRNQPQHF | TRBJ1-5 | few | TRBV2 | 15
CASSSSASSNQPQHF | TRBJ1-5 | . | TRBV5-5 | 15
CASRQGLYGYTF | TRBJ1-2 | . | TRBV27 | 12
CAISEGVGQGWEQYF | TRBJ2-7 | . | TRBV10-3 | 15
CASSESFPLYEQYF | TRBJ2-7 | . | TRBV6-1 | 14
CASSRSGGRDEKLFF | TRBJ1-4 | . | TRBV5-1 | 15
CSVAGQFF | TRBJ2-1 | once | TRBV29-1 | 8
CATSSDRISGANVLTF | TRBJ2-6 | . | TRBV15 | 16
CASSIGGGFGELFF | TRBJ2-2 | . | TRBV19 | 14
CASSLDGTGGDTETQYF | TRBJ2-5 | . | TRBV5-1 | 17